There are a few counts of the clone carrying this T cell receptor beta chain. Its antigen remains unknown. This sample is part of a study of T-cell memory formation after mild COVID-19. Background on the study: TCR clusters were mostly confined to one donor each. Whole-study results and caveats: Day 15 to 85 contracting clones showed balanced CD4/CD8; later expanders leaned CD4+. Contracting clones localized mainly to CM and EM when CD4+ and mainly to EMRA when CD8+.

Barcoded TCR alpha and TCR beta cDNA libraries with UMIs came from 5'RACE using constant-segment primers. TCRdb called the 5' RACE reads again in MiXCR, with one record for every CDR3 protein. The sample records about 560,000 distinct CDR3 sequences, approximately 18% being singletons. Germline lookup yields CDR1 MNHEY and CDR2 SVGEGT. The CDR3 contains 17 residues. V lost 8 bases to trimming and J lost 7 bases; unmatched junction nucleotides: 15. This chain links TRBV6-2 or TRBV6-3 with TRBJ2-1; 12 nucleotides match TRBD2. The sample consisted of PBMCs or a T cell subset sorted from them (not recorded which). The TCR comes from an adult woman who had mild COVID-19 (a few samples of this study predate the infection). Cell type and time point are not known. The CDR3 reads CASETLAGGPWANEQFF. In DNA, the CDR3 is TGTGCCAGCGAAACCCTAGCGGGAGGGCCCTGGGCTAATGAGCAGTTCTTC.